This T cell receptor beta chain was sequenced for a study of T cell changes during pregnancy in multiple sclerosis. This table comes from immunoSEQ multiplex PCR, and its TCRdb copy is limited to in-frame clones, with some not included. The profile shows 20,000 to 25,000 clones, 70% to 90% of them singletons. Trimming pared 3 bases from V and 6 bases from J, leaving 9 bases between. In germline, CDR1 is SEHNR, CDR2 FQNEAQ (reference sequence). This CDR3 contains 12 residues. The J gene is TRBJ2-7, the V gene TRBV7-9; perhaps TRBD1 as D (5 bases). The source is a female donor in good health, enrolled as a control in a pregnancy study. Material: CD8+ T cells from peripheral blood mononuclear cells, obtained in the first trimester of pregnancy. The DNA for the CDR3 is TGTGCCAGCAGCTTCCAGGGATCCGAGCAGTACTTC. This encodes CASSFQGSEQYF.